The 22 T cell receptor beta chains listed next were all sequenced from one sample in a study of vaccination and CD4 T cells after COVID-19. An Oncomine TCR Beta short-read assay was used to sequence the DNA from cultured CD4+ T cells. Each CDR3 protein is one row after TCRdb ran MiXCR on the PCR reads. This repertoire shows over 25,000 distinct CDR3 sequences, 62% found once; its top ten account for around 16%. The treatment denotes: roughly 10-day PBMC culture with coronavirus spike peptide pools or control peptides (ViraFEST assay). No antigen is known for these receptors. This specimen was CD4+ T cells from blood, cultured in vitro, taken after SARS-CoV-2 vaccination. The receptors stem from a human donor who received a COVID-19 vaccine.

This clonotype was recorded a few times. The chain combines TRBV6-1 with TRBJ2-7; 8 positions agree with TRBD1. CDR1 is MNHNS and CDR2 is SASEGT in the germline V gene. The V gene end was trimmed by 6 bases and the J gene end by 3 bases; junction bases not matched to a gene: 10. This CDR3 is 15 amino acids long. The CDR3 region has the DNA TGTGCCAGCAGCATAGAACCGGGACAGGTCTACGAGCAGTACTTC. Protein sequence: CASSIEPGQVYEQYF.

V gene TRBV5-1 combines with J gene TRBJ2-5, with TRBD2 identical over 11 bases. The V and J ends lost 4 bases and 3 bases, in that order; junction bases with no gene match: 11. This CDR3 is built from 17 residues. CDR1 and CDR2 (germline): SGHRS, YFSETQ. CDR3 nucleotides: TGCGCCAGCAGCCGGACTAGCGGGTGGGCTGGGGAAGAGACCCAGTACTTC. Translating gives CASSRTSGWAGEETQYF.

This rearrangement joins TRBV6-1 to TRBJ2-5, with D perhaps assigned TRBD1 or TRBD2 (5 bases each). The germline V and J ends were trimmed by 6 bases and 3 bases, with 20 bases remaining between them. Germline assignment: CDR1 MNHNS and CDR2 SASEGT. The CDR3 has 16 amino acids. The CDR3 sequence is CASRITWDGLEETQYF. CDR3 sequence (DNA): TGTGCCAGCAGGATAACCTGGGACGGCCTAGAAGAGACCCAGTACTTC.

This clonotype was counted a single time. The chain combines TRBV4-1 with TRBJ2-4; D might be TRBD1 (8 bases). From germline, CDR1 is MGHRA and CDR2 YSYEKL. CDR3 length equals 23 residues. V lost 4 bases and J lost 0, with 34 bases in between. CDR3 DNA sequence: TGCGCCAGCAGCCCCCTGTTTCCGCGACAGGGGAGGGGTGGGGGTCTAGCCAAAAACATTCAGTACTTC. It specifies CASSPLFPRQGRGGGLAKNIQYF.

The sample holds a few counts of this clonotype. The chain recombines TRBV2 with TRBJ1-2, with D possibly TRBD1 on 6 matching bases. The CDR3 contains 14 residues. With 6 bases removed from V and 3 bases from J, the gap between germline ends came to 14 bases. Per germline, CDR1 SNHLY and CDR2 FYNNEI. CDR3 protein: CASRRGGLDYGYTF. CDR3 nucleotide sequence: TGTGCCAGCAGGAGAGGGGGGTTAGACTATGGCTACACCTTC.

V usage is TRBV7-3 and J usage is TRBJ2-5, with 9 bases that match TRBD1. The germline V gene has CDR1 SGHTA and CDR2 FQGTGA. The length of the CDR3 is 15 residues. The V gene end was trimmed by 5 bases and the J gene end by 4 bases; junction bases not matched to a gene: 8. The CDR3 protein is CASSPTGGEGETQYF. The DNA for the CDR3 is TGTGCCAGCAGCCCCACAGGGGGCGAGGGAGAGACCCAGTACTTC.

The chain joins TRBV7-2 to TRBJ2-7; a weak D match, TRBD1 (6 bases). The V end was cut by 2 bases, the J end by 5 bases, with 10 bases between. The length of the CDR3 is 13 residues. CDR1 and CDR2 (germline): SGHTA, FQGNSA. CDR3 region: CASSLRTDHEQYF. Written as DNA, the CDR3 is TGTGCCAGCAGCTTAAGGACAGACCACGAGCAGTACTTC. Filled out from reference TRBV7-2 and TRBJ2-7, the complete variable domain reads GAGVSQSPSNKVTEKGKDVELRCDPISGHTALYWYRQSLGQGLEFLIYFQGNSAPDKSGLPSDRFSAERTGGSVSTLTIQRTQQEDSAVYLCASSLRTDHEQYFGPGTRLTVT.

Here the CDR3 reads CASRERRGLGQPQHF. The CDR3 nucleotides read TGTGCCAGCAGAGAAAGGCGGGGGCTCGGGCAGCCCCAGCATTTT. The chain recombines TRBV2 with TRBJ1-5, with D maybe TRBD1 (6 bases). The germline gives CDR1 SNHLY, CDR2 FYNNEI. With 6 bases removed from V and 7 bases from J, the gap between germline ends came to 19 bases. The CDR3 spans 15 residues.

In its sample, this clonotype was seen a few times. The rearrangement uses TRBV6-1 and TRBJ2-7; 7 nucleotides match TRBD1. This CDR3 has 16 residues. Looked up from germline, CDR1 is MNHNS and CDR2 is SASEGT. After removal of 7 bases from V and 2 bases from J, the junction contained 14 bases not matched to a gene. In nucleotides, the CDR3 is TGTGCCAGCACCCCCTCCTCCGGACAGGCCGCCTACGAGCAGTACTTC. Its translation: CASTPSSGQAAYEQYF.

This clonotype was detected only a few times. The gene calls are TRBV5-1 and TRBJ1-5, with unresolved D. The CDR3 extends over 13 amino acids. V shed 3 bases and J shed 2 bases, with 6 bases lying between them. Germline CDR1 is SGHRS and CDR2 is YFSETQ. CDR3 loop: CASSSNGNQPQHF. In DNA, the CDR3 is TGCGCCAGCAGCTCCAATGGCAATCAGCCCCAGCATTTT.

The CDR3, as DNA: TGTGCCAGCAGCGGGGGGCCGGAGCGGGGGGCCCCAGATACGCAGTATTTT. The encoded protein is CASSGGPERGAPDTQYF. The chain employs TRBV21-1 and TRBJ2-3; the table names TRBD2, a call not compared with the DNA. TRBV21-1 is reported as a pseudogene. The CDR3 sequence is 17 residues long.

In its sample, this clonotype is medium-sized. CDR3 nucleotide sequence: TGTGCCTGGAGTCCCGGACAGGGGATTGAGACCCAGTACTTC. Translation: CAWSPGQGIETQYF. The chain combines TRBV30 with TRBJ2-5; 9 bases are shared with TRBD1. Germline-derived CDR1 and CDR2 are GTSNPN and SVGIG (reference sequence). This CDR3 contains 14 residues. Trimming cost V 2 bases and J 5 bases; bases outside gene matches: 6.

This clonotype was detected only a few times. The chain is built from TRBV20-1 and TRBJ1-2; 9 bases map to TRBD1. The junction had 7 bases not matched to a gene; V was cut back by 0 bases and J by 5 bases. The CDR3 is 15 amino acids. Per the germline V gene, CDR1 is DFQATT and CDR2 is SNEGSKA (reference sequence). CDR3 region: CSARDLRTGEYGYTF. The CDR3 coding sequence is TGCAGTGCTAGAGATCTCAGGACAGGGGAATATGGCTACACCTTC.

The chain carries TRBV7-9 and TRBJ1-2, with no clear D. V gave up 5 bases and J gave up 7 bases, with 11 bases separating them. The germline gives CDR1 SEHNR, CDR2 FQNEAQ (reference sequence). The CDR3 loop spans 12 amino acids. For the CDR3, the DNA is TGTGCCAGCAGCCTCGACACCTTTGGCTACACCTTC. It is translated as CASSLDTFGYTF. Looking up the rest from reference TRBV7-9 and TRBJ1-2 gives the full variable domain: DTGVSQNPRHKITKRGQNVTFRCDPISEHNRLYWYRQTLGQGPEFLTYFQNEAQLEKSRLLSDRFSAERPKGSFSTLEIQRTEQGDSAMYLCASSLDTFGYTFGSGTRLTVV.

This chain links TRBV6-5 with TRBJ2-5; 7 positions agree with TRBD1. In germline, CDR1 is MNHEY, CDR2 SVGAGI. This CDR3 is 14 amino acids long. V shed 2 bases, J shed 5 bases, and the junction held 5 bases outside the gene matches. The CDR3 loop is CASSYRGGAETQYF. In DNA form, the CDR3 reads TGTGCCAGCAGTTACAGAGGGGGCGCCGAGACCCAGTACTTC.

This chain connects TRBV11-3 to TRBJ1-2; no definite D call. Germline-derived CDR1 and CDR2 are SGHNT and YENEEA. The length of the CDR3 is 17 residues. V lost 1 base, J lost 3 bases, and 18 bases lay in between. The CDR3, as DNA: TGTGCCAGCAGCTTAGGAGGACGAGGAGGGTGGGACTATGGCTACACCTTC. This encodes CASSLGGRGGWDYGYTF.

This clonotype was seen once. Being one base from a much bigger clone, this may be a read error. CDR3 sequence: CANMTGANTEAFF. The CDR3 DNA follows: TGTGCCAACATGACAGGAGCCAACACTGAAGCTTTCTTT. V gene TRBV7-2 combines with J gene TRBJ1-1; perhaps TRBD1 as D (6 bases). The germline V and J ends were trimmed by 10 bases and 2 bases, with 14 bases remaining between them. The CDR3 spans 13 residues. Germline-derived CDR1 and CDR2 are SGHTA and FQGNSA.

The chain combines TRBV24-1 with TRBJ2-1; TRBD1 agrees at 8 bases. J lost 9 bases, V lost 1 base, and 7 bases had no gene match. This CDR3 contains 15 residues. Looked up from germline, CDR1 is KGHDR and CDR2 is SFDVKD. DNA for the CDR3: TGTGCCACCAGTGATTTCGACAGGGGCCGTCCTGAGCAGTTCTTC. Amino acid sequence: CATSDFDRGRPEQFF.

The chain employs TRBV20-1 and TRBJ1-5, with D unresolved. The germline V gene encodes CDR1 DFQATT and CDR2 SNEGSKA (reference sequence). V lost 2 bases and J lost 3, with 8 bases in between. CDR3 size: 13 residues. The CDR3 DNA follows: TGCAGTGCTAGATTCGGGATCAATCAGCCCCAGCATTTT. Translation: CSARFGINQPQHF.

The chain employs TRBV2 and TRBJ2-6; tentative D call: TRBD2 (6 bases). The CDR3 runs 13 residues. From germline, CDR1 is SNHLY and CDR2 FYNNEI. V lost 6 bases, J lost 11 bases, and 14 bases lay in between. The CDR3 bases are TGTGCCAGCAGCCCCGGGACTGCCCACGTCCTGACTTTC. This translates into CASSPGTAHVLTF. The variable domain in full, completed from reference TRBV2 and TRBJ2-6, reads EPEVTQTPSHQVTQMGQEVILRCVPISNHLYFYWYRQILGQKVEFLVSFYNNEISEKSEIFDDQFSVERPDGSNFTLKIRSTKLEDSAMYFCASSPGTAHVLTFGAGSRLTVL.

V is TRBV2 and J is TRBJ1-6; weak D call: TRBD1 (6 bases). V was pared by 6 bases and J by 7 bases, with 16 bases between. This CDR3 contains 15 residues. The germline gives CDR1 SNHLY, CDR2 FYNNEI. The CDR3 sequence is CASRGRGAENSPLHF. Written as DNA, the CDR3 is TGTGCCAGCAGGGGGAGGGGGGCAGAGAATTCACCCCTCCACTTT.

CDR3 sequence: CASSRTGGNSPLHF. CDR3 sequence (DNA): TGTGCCAGCAGTCGGACAGGGGGCAATTCACCCCTCCACTTT. This chain connects TRBV25-1 to TRBJ1-6; 11 bases are shared with TRBD1. Trimming cost V 5 bases and J 7 bases; bases outside gene matches: 1. The CDR3 consists of 14 residues. The V gene's germline CDR1 is MGHDK and CDR2 SYGVNS.